This TCR beta chain was recovered during a study of shared clonotypes between healthy human individuals. CDR1 and CDR2 from the germline V gene are SEHNR and FQNEAQ (reference sequence). The CDR3 totals 12 residues. Trimming left V 1 base short and J 8 bases short, with 6 bases between. Profiled with immunoSEQ multiplex PCR; TCRdb holds only in-frame clones, not every one. Here the sample spans over 1.5 million clones, under 99% being singletons. The rearrangement uses TRBV7-9 and TRBJ1-3, with a tentative D call TRBD1 (6 bases). The sequenced sample consisted of naive CD4+ T cells sorted from blood. Subset indicated: CD45RA+ positively selected. The clonotype comes from a man aged 25 to 40 in good health. This CDR3 is CASSLEGDTIYF. In nucleotides, the CDR3 is TGTGCCAGCAGCTTAGAGGGGGACACCATATATTTT.